The present T cell receptor beta chain was sequenced within a study of cytotoxic CD8 clonotypes in ibrutinib-treated CLL. Study as a whole: Among responders, 24 were partial and 2 complete; after median roughly 65 months, 14 stayed remitted and approximately 12 progressed. General observations from the study: The study found public clonotypes uncommon, contracting or stable on treatment. Sustained-remission and progressing patients were not sampled at matched times.

Looked up from germline, CDR1 is MNHEY and CDR2 is SMNVEV (reference sequence). V lost 7 bases to trimming and J lost 1 base, with 10 bases between them. This CDR3 comprises 14 residues. About this clone: Its antigen is not known.

Only in-frame clones appear in the TCRdb table, and some are missing; sequencing was by immunoSEQ multiplex PCR. The table lists some 200,000 clones, approximately 70% of them singletons, with over 5.5% in the top ten. Source: PBMCs, taken after 12 months of ibrutinib treatment. This receptor was identified in a human donor with chronic lymphocytic leukemia. The rearrangement uses TRBV27 and TRBJ2-2; a possible D gene is TRBD1 (6 bases). The CDR3 spells CASTKGGNTGELFF. The DNA of the CDR3 is TGTGCCAGCACTAAAGGGGGGAACACCGGGGAGCTGTTTTTT.